A single sample is the source of the 10 T cell receptor beta chains below, sequenced in a study of glioma-infiltrating T cells after dendritic cell vaccination. TCRdb keeps only in-frame clones here, not all; method: immunoSEQ multiplex PCR. The sample holds around 96,000 clones, 75% to 85% seen once. Sequenced material: blood, taken before dendritic cell vaccination. The receptor set was obtained from a human donor with glioblastoma.

The chain recombines TRBV6-5 with TRBJ1-5; perhaps TRBD1 as D (5 bases). The CDR3 has 12 residues. V lost 2 bases and J 9 bases, leaving 8 bases between the germline ends. The germline V gene encodes CDR1 MNHEY and CDR2 SVGAGI. The DNA of the CDR3 is TGTGCCAGCAGTTACAGGGGCGGGCCCCAGCATTTT. It encodes CASSYRGGPQHF.

The chain links TRBV6-5 to TRBJ2-1; 10 positions agree with TRBD1. The V segment lost 6 bases and the J segment 9 bases; nucleotides outside the gene matches: 11. Germline CDR1 reads MNHEY; CDR2 reads SVGAGI. The CDR3 covers 15 residues. The CDR3 DNA is TGTGCCAGCAGCCGAGCTGCGACAGGGGGCGGTGAGCAGTTCTTC. It translates to CASSRAATGGGEQFF.

This sequence joins TRBV4-1 and TRBJ1-6; no definite D call. Looked up from germline, CDR1 is MGHRA and CDR2 is YSYEKL. CDR3 length: 14 residues. V was clipped by 3 bases and J by 7 bases, with 10 bases between them. Here the CDR3 DNA reads TGCGCCAGCAGCCACGGTAGAAACAATTCACCCCTCCACTTT. This gives the protein CASSHGRNNSPLHF.

The CDR3 loop reads CASSLGSSTGELFF. The CDR3 DNA is TGCGCCAGCAGCTTGGGTAGTTCCACCGGGGAGCTGTTTTTT. V is TRBV5-1 and J is TRBJ2-2; no firm D call. V was clipped by 0 bases and J by 4 bases, with 7 bases between them. This CDR3 contains 14 residues. CDR1 is SGHRS, CDR2 YFSETQ, per germline.

This clone has a count of ten or more. This chain uses TRBV5-1 with TRBJ2-3; no clear D. This CDR3 region has 16 residues. Trimming shortened V by 0 bases and J by 4 bases, and 15 bases separated the two germline ends. Germline-derived CDR1 and CDR2 are SGHRS and YFSETQ. The DNA of the CDR3 is TGCGCCAGCAGCTTGGCCATGGGCTTGATGGCAGATACGCAGTATTTT. Translation gives CASSLAMGLMADTQYF.

This clone was found once. The chain links TRBV4-1 to TRBJ2-7; the match to TRBD2 covers 11 bases. In germline, CDR1 is MGHRA, CDR2 YSYEKL. The CDR3 covers 19 residues. J was trimmed by 0 bases and V by 1 base; bases with no gene match: 11. CDR3 nucleotides: TGCGCCAGCAGCCAAGTTTTCGGGACTAGCGGACAACACTCCTACGAGCAGTACTTC. This encodes CASSQVFGTSGQHSYEQYF.

The J gene is TRBJ2-5, the V gene TRBV13; no clear D gene. The CDR3 is 11 residues long. Trimming pared 2 bases from V and 5 bases from J, leaving 3 bases between. Germline-derived CDR1 and CDR2 are PRHDT and FYEKMQ (reference sequence). As DNA, the CDR3 is TGTGCCAGCAGCTTACAGGAGACCCAGTACTTC. Translated: CASSLQETQYF.

This chain joins TRBV4-1 and TRBJ1-2; the D gene is possibly TRBD1 (6 bases). CDR3 length equals 14 residues. The germline V and J ends were trimmed by 3 bases and 0 bases, with 8 bases remaining between them. CDR1 and CDR2 from the germline V gene are MGHRA and YSYEKL. CDR3 DNA sequence: TGCGCCAGCAGCCACGAGGGGGCTAACTATGGCTACACCTTC. It yields the protein CASSHEGANYGYTF.

The chain is built from TRBV28 and TRBJ1-4; no clear D. The CDR3 is 18 amino acids. Trimming shortened V by 3 bases and J by 8 bases, and 25 bases separated the two germline ends. Germline loops: CDR1 MDHEN, CDR2 SYDVKM. The CDR3 reads CASSFWSPKEAGREKLFF. In DNA form, the CDR3 reads TGTGCCAGCAGTTTCTGGAGCCCTAAGGAGGCAGGACGCGAAAAACTGTTTTTT.

The gene calls are TRBV5-1 and TRBJ1-4; no clear D. In germline, CDR1 is SGHRS, CDR2 YFSETQ. Trimming cost V 4 bases and J 0 bases, with 10 bases left between them. The CDR3 contains 15 residues. The CDR3 loop reads CASSTTSTTNEKLFF. DNA for the CDR3: TGCGCCAGCAGCACGACAAGTACAACTAATGAAAAACTGTTTTTT.